This entry lists 13 T cell receptor beta chains sequenced from one sample in a study of cytomegalovirus exposure and HLA in healthy donors. Measured with immunoSEQ multiplex PCR; TCRdb has only the in-frame clones, and not every one. The table has 200,000 or so clones, over 65% seen once. Sample: PBMCs. These receptors all stem from a young man in good health and CMV-seropositive.

The J gene is TRBJ2-7, the V gene TRBV30; 8 bases fit TRBD2. V lost 6 bases to trimming and J lost 5 bases; unmatched junction nucleotides: 9. The CDR3 is made up of 13 amino acids. CDR1 is GTSNPN and CDR2 is SVGIG in the germline V gene (reference sequence). As DNA, the CDR3 is TGTGCCTGTGGGACGGGAGGGTTCCACGAGCAGTACTTC. It yields the protein CACGTGGFHEQYF.

CDR3 loop: CASSLDGAGELFF. CDR3 nucleotide sequence: TGCGCCAGCAGCTTGGACGGGGCCGGGGAGCTGTTTTTT. V is TRBV5-1 and J is TRBJ2-2, with a weak D call TRBD2 (5 bases). CDR1 is SGHRS and CDR2 is YFSETQ in the germline V gene. The CDR3 loop spans 13 amino acids. The V gene lost 0 bases and the J gene lost 6 bases, with 6 bases spanning the gap. The full variable domain, with the rest looked up from reference TRBV5-1 and TRBJ2-2, is KAGVTQTPRYLIKTRGQQVTLSCSPISGHRSVSWYQQTPGQGLQFLFEYFSETQRNKGNFPGRFSGRQFSNSRSEMNVSTLELGDSALYLCASSLDGAGELFFGEGSRLTVL.

The chain couples TRBV6-8 to TRBJ2-5; perhaps TRBD2 as D (5 bases). Germline CDR1 MNHGY, CDR2 SAAAGT. V lost 8 bases, J lost 2 bases, and 12 bases lay in between. The CDR3 has 13 amino acids. The CDR3 here is CASHRGGQETQYF. The DNA of the CDR3 is TGTGCCAGCCACCGAGGAGGTCAAGAGACCCAGTACTTC.

The chain joins TRBV30 to TRBJ2-3, with TRBD2 matching over 10 bases. Per germline, CDR1 GTSNPN and CDR2 SVGIG (reference sequence). V was clipped by 5 bases and J by 4 bases; unmatched bases: 9. The CDR3 is 15 residues long. For the CDR3, the DNA is TGTGCCTGGGGGGGGGCTAGCGGGAGACCAGATACGCAGTATTTT. Residues: CAWGGASGRPDTQYF.

The J gene is TRBJ1-1, the V gene TRBV6-5, with a tentative D call TRBD1 (5 bases). The V gene lost 4 bases and the J gene lost 6 bases, with 9 bases spanning the gap. Germline V gives CDR1 MNHEY, CDR2 SVGAGI. The CDR3 contains 12 residues. The CDR3 sequence is CASSSTGAEAFF. The DNA for the CDR3 is TGTGCCAGCAGTTCGACGGGGGCTGAAGCTTTCTTT.

The CDR3, as DNA: TGTGCCACCAGCAGGGGAGGGGTCTTGGGGCTCTACGAGCAGTACTTC. Its protein product is CATSRGGVLGLYEQYF. The genes are TRBV15 and TRBJ2-7; 7 bases are a match to TRBD2. There are 16 residues in the CDR3. V trimming: 3 bases; J trimming: 3 bases; junction bases outside the gene matches: 11. The germline gives CDR1 LNHNV, CDR2 YYDKDF (reference sequence).

This chain connects TRBV28 to TRBJ1-5; 7 bases are a match to TRBD1. Germline V lookup: CDR1 MDHEN, CDR2 SYDVKM. The ends lost 4 bases at V and 0 bases at J; junction bases unmatched: 12. The CDR3 runs 18 residues. The DNA for the CDR3 is TGTGCCAGCAGTTCATTGCAGGACAGGTTTTCTAGCAATCAGCCCCAGCATTTT. Encoded protein: CASSSLQDRFSSNQPQHF.

The chain joins TRBV28 to TRBJ2-2; TRBD2 matches 12 bases. This CDR3 region has 17 residues. With 2 bases clipped from V and 3 bases from J, the junction kept 4 bases outside the gene matches. Germline assignment: CDR1 MDHEN and CDR2 SYDVKM. DNA of the CDR3: TGTGCCAGCAGTTTACTAGCGGGAGGGCGGGACACCGGGGAGCTGTTTTTT. It is translated as CASSLLAGGRDTGELFF.

This sequence joins TRBV27 and TRBJ2-4, with 8 bases lining up with TRBD2. Germline trimming cut 5 bases from V and 11 bases from J; bases unmatched to any gene: 11. This CDR3 region has 14 residues. Germline V lookup: CDR1 MNHEY, CDR2 SMNVEV (reference sequence). The CDR3 sequence is CASSPGTSSIVQYF. CDR3 DNA sequence: TGTGCCAGCAGTCCGGGGACTAGTTCTATCGTTCAGTACTTC.

The V and J genes are TRBV10-3 and TRBJ1-3; D is uncertain. The CDR3 has 15 residues. Trimming stripped 6 bases from V and 0 bases from J, with 12 bases between. The V gene's germline CDR1 is ENHRY and CDR2 SYGVKD. As DNA, the CDR3 is TGTGCCATCAGGAGGGCGGGGTCCTCTGGAAACACCATATATTTT. Protein product: CAIRRAGSSGNTIYF.

The V gene is TRBV5-1, the J gene TRBJ2-7; D perhaps matches TRBD2 (6 bases). The V gene lost 4 bases and the J gene lost 11 bases, with 13 bases spanning the gap. This CDR3 is built from 11 residues. Germline V gene lookup returns CDR1 SGHRS and CDR2 YFSETQ. The chain's CDR3 is CASSPGTVEYF. The CDR3 coding sequence is TGCGCCAGCAGCCCCGGGACTGTGGAGTACTTC.

The gene calls are TRBV27 and TRBJ2-7; 14 bases align to TRBD2. The germline CDR1 and CDR2 sequences are MNHEY and SMNVEV (reference sequence). The CDR3 is 14 amino acids. Losses at the gene ends were 5 bases for V and 7 bases for J; bases not matched to a gene: 4. The CDR3 DNA is TGTGCCAGCAGTGGGACTAGCGGGGGCGGGGAGCAGTACTTC. Translated: CASSGTSGGGEQYF.

This chain connects TRBV29-1 to TRBJ1-2; 10 bases match TRBD1. V shed 6 bases, J shed 4 bases, and the junction held 11 bases outside the gene matches. The CDR3 loop spans 15 amino acids. Looked up from germline, CDR1 is SQVTM and CDR2 is ANQGSEA. The CDR3 reads CSVSTTRDRGYGYTF. The CDR3 DNA reads TGCAGCGTCTCGACGACTCGGGACAGGGGCTATGGCTACACCTTC.